The 21 T cell receptor beta chains below all came from one sample that was sequenced in a study of T-cell memory formation after mild COVID-19. TCRdb reprocessed the 5' RACE reads via MiXCR and lists one record per CDR3 protein. The table shows about 84,000 distinct CDR3 sequences, with approximately 15% occurring only once. What was sequenced was PBMCs or a T cell subset sorted from them (not recorded which). The receptors shown here come from an adult woman who had mild COVID-19 (a few samples of this study predate the infection). Cell type and time point are not known.

The rearrangement joins TRBV9 to TRBJ2-7; 8 bases line up with TRBD1. CDR3 length: 15 residues. The trim removed 0 bases at V and 3 bases at J, leaving 5 bases unmatched. Germline values: CDR1 SGDLS, CDR2 YYNGEE. The CDR3 reads CASSVEGTGHYEQYF. The DNA of the CDR3 is TGTGCCAGCAGCGTAGAAGGGACAGGACACTACGAGCAGTACTTC.

The sample holds many counts of this clonotype. CDR3 sequence: CASSQDPRTSGLNEQFF. The CDR3 coding sequence is TGCGCCAGCAGCCAAGATCCCCGGACTAGCGGCTTAAATGAGCAGTTCTTC. The chain couples TRBV4-1 to TRBJ2-1; 10 nucleotides line up with TRBD2. This CDR3 is 17 amino acids long. Germline V gene sequence: CDR1 MGHRA, CDR2 YSYEKL. The trim removed 0 bases at V and 7 bases at J, leaving 9 bases unmatched.

This chain joins TRBV27 and TRBJ1-1, with no clear D. This CDR3 spans 11 amino acids. V shed 8 bases and J shed 3 bases, with 7 bases lying between them. Germline V CDR1 and CDR2: MNHEY, SMNVEV (reference sequence). The CDR3: CASGPYTEAFF. The CDR3 nucleotides read TGTGCCAGCGGGCCCTACACTGAAGCTTTCTTT.

The gene calls are TRBV12-3 or TRBV12-4 and TRBJ1-1, with D perhaps matching TRBD1 (6 bases). V dropped 3 bases and J dropped 0 bases, with 20 bases sitting between them. The length of the CDR3 is 18 residues. The CDR3 bases are TGTGCCAGCAGTTTTTGGGCCTGGGGGCAGGCGATGAACACTGAAGCTTTCTTT. It is translated as CASSFWAWGQAMNTEAFF.

At least ten counts were recorded for this clonotype. This chain connects TRBV27 to TRBJ2-7; D could derive from TRBD1 or TRBD2 (5 bases each). V lost 5 bases to trimming and J lost 3 bases, with 23 bases between them. The germline CDR1 and CDR2 sequences are MNHEY and SMNVEV (reference sequence). The CDR3 has 17 amino acids. This chain's CDR3 is CASSRAGRGIVGYEQYF. The CDR3 bases are TGTGCCAGCAGTAGGGCAGGGAGAGGTATCGTGGGCTACGAGCAGTACTTC.

The chain has TRBV7-7 and TRBJ2-1; TRBD2 matches at 8 bases. The V gene's germline CDR1 is SSHAT and CDR2 FNYEAQ (reference sequence). The CDR3 has 15 residues. V trimming: 5 bases; J trimming: 7 bases; junction bases outside the gene matches: 10. The CDR3 reads CASSHLSGAGNEQFF. CDR3 DNA sequence: TGTGCCAGCAGCCACCTTAGCGGGGCGGGTAATGAGCAGTTCTTC.

The rearrangement joins TRBV24-1 to TRBJ2-1; 9 positions match TRBD1. This CDR3 is 19 amino acids long. CDR1 and CDR2 from the germline V gene are KGHDR and SFDVKD. Trimming took 4 bases from V and 6 from J; bases not matched to a gene: 18. The CDR3 spells CATSEPGQGRPGVVNEQFF. The CDR3 DNA follows: TGTGCCACCAGTGAACCGGGACAGGGAAGGCCCGGGGTGGTCAATGAGCAGTTCTTC.

The rearrangement uses TRBV12-3 or TRBV12-4 and TRBJ1-1; D is unclear. Trimming stripped 8 bases from V and 3 bases from J, with 10 bases between. The CDR3 is made up of 12 amino acids. As DNA, the CDR3 is TGTGCCAGCTCCTATCGGCACACTGAAGCTTTCTTT. It is translated as CASSYRHTEAFF.

There are a few counts of this clonotype. The CDR3 DNA follows: TGTGCCAGCAGCCCCATCGGGGACAGTGGCTCCTACGAGCAGTACTTC. This sequence encodes CASSPIGDSGSYEQYF. This chain uses TRBV12-3 or TRBV12-4 with TRBJ2-7; 7 bases match TRBD1. This CDR3 region has 16 residues. V was pared by 6 bases and J by 0 bases, with 11 bases of the junction left unmatched.

The chain carries TRBV10-3 and TRBJ1-1, with TRBD1 identical over 10 bases. The CDR3 length is 14 residues. Germline assignment: CDR1 ENHRY and CDR2 SYGVKD. V was pared by 5 bases and J by 6 bases, with 6 bases of the junction left unmatched. The DNA of the CDR3 is TGTGCCATCAGTCTTGCCGGGACAGGGGCTGAAGCTTTCTTT. It encodes CAISLAGTGAEAFF.

This clonotype was seen only a few times. The chain uses TRBV6-5 and TRBJ1-2; D may be TRBD1 (6 bases). The CDR3 is 14 amino acids. CDR1 is MNHEY and CDR2 is SVGAGI in the germline V gene. Trimming left V 2 bases short and J 6 bases short, with 13 bases between. CDR3 in amino acids: CASSYGTKFDGYTF. Written as DNA, the CDR3 is TGTGCCAGCAGTTACGGGACAAAGTTCGATGGCTACACCTTC.

The V gene is TRBV11-2, the J gene TRBJ2-6; D not resolved. There are 16 residues in the CDR3. V dropped 4 bases and J dropped 0 bases, with 10 bases sitting between them. Germline values: CDR1 SGHAT, CDR2 FQNNGV. Written as DNA, the CDR3 is TGTGCCAGCAGCTCGCGACAACTCTCTGGGGCCAACGTCCTGACTTTC. It specifies CASSSRQLSGANVLTF.

V usage is TRBV7-6 and J usage is TRBJ2-1, with 7 bases matching TRBD2. J lost 5 bases, V lost 5 bases, and 24 bases had no gene match. Germline CDR1 reads SGHVS; CDR2 reads FNYEAQ. This CDR3 contains 20 residues. Here the CDR3 DNA reads TGTGCCAGCAGCCGCGAGGGTTTTGGAGGGGTCGCGGGAGACAACAATGAGCAGTTCTTC. Translation: CASSREGFGGVAGDNNEQFF.

This clonotype was counted between two and nine times. For the CDR3, the DNA is TGTGCCAGCAGCATATCCCTGGCCCGGCCCACCTACGAGCAGTACTTC. Protein sequence: CASSISLARPTYEQYF. The chain uses TRBV21-1 and TRBJ2-7; TRBD1, the table's D call, lacks a check against the DNA. TRBV21-1 has pseudogene status. This CDR3 comprises 16 residues.

V and J are TRBV4-1 and TRBJ2-1; 8 nucleotides match TRBD2. Per germline, CDR1 MGHRA and CDR2 YSYEKL. CDR3 length equals 16 residues. After removal of 1 base from V and 0 bases from J, the junction contained 2 bases not matched to a gene. In nucleotides, the CDR3 is TGCGCCAGCAGCCAAGGGAGCGGGGGCTCCTACAATGAGCAGTTCTTC. Encoded protein: CASSQGSGGSYNEQFF.

This clonotype was seen more than once but under ten times. The V call is TRBV6-4, the J call TRBJ2-1, with TRBD2 identical over 7 bases. Trimming removed 4 bases from V and 5 bases from J; junction bases left unmatched: 17. This CDR3 is 18 amino acids long. Germline values: CDR1 MRHNA, CDR2 SNTAGT. The chain's CDR3 is CASSATPTTSLGDNEQFF. For the CDR3, the DNA is TGTGCCAGCAGTGCTACCCCCACGACTAGCCTCGGGGACAATGAGCAGTTCTTC.

The chain employs TRBV24-1 and TRBJ2-6; a weak D match, TRBD1 (6 bases). The ends were cut back, 5 bases at V and 0 bases at J, with 7 bases in the middle. Germline-derived CDR1 and CDR2 are KGHDR and SFDVKD. The CDR3 is 15 amino acids. CDR3 nucleotides: TGTGCCACCAGTGTCAGGGGCTCTGGGGCCAACGTCCTGACTTTC. Translation: CATSVRGSGANVLTF.

Concerning this clonotype itself: This sequence may be a read error, since a much larger clone differs from it by one base. V is TRBV29-1 and J is TRBJ1-1; D not certain. Germline loops: CDR1 SQVTM, CDR2 ANQGSEA. V lost 7 bases and J 1 base, leaving 13 bases between the germline ends. The CDR3 extends over 13 amino acids. The CDR3 nucleotides are TGCAGCGCCTTACATGGAAAGAACACTGAAGCTTTCTTT. It translates to CSALHGKNTEAFF.

This rearrangement joins TRBV4-3 to TRBJ2-1; TRBD2 aligns across 7 bases. The V segment lost 3 bases and the J segment 4 bases; nucleotides outside the gene matches: 12. CDR1 and CDR2 from the germline V gene are LGHNA and YSLEER. This CDR3 spans 17 amino acids. CDR3 DNA: TGCGCCAGCAGCCAGGATCCTCGGGGGGAGGGATACAATGAGCAGTTCTTC. Protein: CASSQDPRGEGYNEQFF.

This clonotype was observed a few times. This chain's CDR3 is CASSFGLAGDEQYF. CDR3 bases: TGTGCCAGCAGCTTCGGACTAGCGGGAGACGAGCAGTACTTC. The V gene is TRBV5-6, the J gene TRBJ2-7; 13 nucleotides align to TRBD2. J lost 5 bases, V lost 2 bases, and 1 base had no gene match. This CDR3 spans 14 amino acids. Germline CDR1 is SGHDT and CDR2 is YYEEEE.

This clonotype was seen only a few times. J is TRBJ1-2 and V is TRBV20-1; D perhaps matches TRBD1 (5 bases). The germline V gene encodes CDR1 DFQATT and CDR2 SNEGSKA (reference sequence). The CDR3 runs to 13 residues. Between the trimmed V and J ends, which lost 0 bases and 8 bases, there was a span of 13 bases. The DNA of the CDR3 is TGCAGTGCTAGAGATCTAGGGGAGGGCGGCTACACCTTC. It specifies CSARDLGEGGYTF.